These T cell receptor beta chains were read from a single sample in a study of T cell responses to AZD1222 COVID-19 vaccine. TCRdb's copy holds only in-frame clones and misses some; the assay was immunoSEQ multiplex PCR. This table has under 140,000 clones, nearly 90% appearing once. The sample was peripheral blood, taken on day 0 of AZD1222 vaccination. The receptor source for this set is an adult in good health. Both conserved end residues are part of each CDR3. A D gene is named only where the DNA matches it firmly. A clone size is listed for some rows: how often the clone was seen (once, few, many), or a class if it is expanded.

-	TRBV14	TRBJ2-7	-	TGTGCCAGCAGCCCCGGAATCTACGAGCAGTACTTC	CASSPGIYEQYF
-	TRBV7-6	TRBJ1-5	-	TGTGCCAGCAGCTTAGGGGTACAAGGGGGCAATCAGCCCCAGCATTTT	CASSLGVQGGNQPQHF
-	TRBV5-1	TRBJ2-5	-	TGCGCCAGCAGCCGGGCTGGAGGGGGTCGGGAGACCCAGTACTTC	CASSRAGGGRETQYF
-	TRBV11-3	TRBJ2-2	-	TGTGCCAGCTCCCGGGTCAAGGGCACCGGGGAGCTGTTTTTT	CASSRVKGTGELFF
-	TRBV9	TRBJ1-1	-	TGTGCCAGCAGTGCAAGGGGGGCATTCAAGGACACTGAAGCTTTCTTT	CASSARGAFKDTEAFF
-	TRBV11-2	TRBJ1-1	-	TGTGCCAGCAGTATAGGAGGACTAGTGAACACTGAAGCTTTCTTT	CASSIGGLVNTEAFF
few	TRBV27	TRBJ1-1	-	TGTGCCAGCAGTTTATCATGGAGTCAGGGTGAAGCTTTCTTT	CASSLSWSQGEAFF
-	TRBV3-1/TRBV3-2	TRBJ2-7	-	TGTGCCAGCAGCCAACAGGGAACCTCCTACGAGCAGTACTTC	CASSQQGTSYEQYF
-	TRBV5-1	TRBJ1-3	TRBD1	TGCGCCAGCAGCTTGGTGCAGGGGGAAGGAAACACCATATATTTT	CASSLVQGEGNTIYF
-	TRBV4-1	TRBJ2-1	-	TGCGCCAGCAGCCAAGATCGCCGTTTGGGACTGGACAATGAGCAGTTCTTC	CASSQDRRLGLDNEQFF
-	TRBV7-8	TRBJ1-5	-	TGTGCCAGCAGCTCTAGACAGGTCTTACTTTCTGGCAATCAGCCCCAGCATTTT	CASSSRQVLLSGNQPQHF
-	TRBV6-1	TRBJ1-6	-	TGTGCCAGCAGTGAACTGGGATCGAATTCACCCCTCCACTTT	CASSELGSNSPLHF
-	TRBV9	TRBJ2-1	TRBD2	TGTGCCAGCAGCGCCTTTAGCGGGTGGAGCTCCTACAATGAGCAGTTCTTC	CASSAFSGWSSYNEQFF
-	TRBV27	TRBJ1-1	TRBD1	TGTGCCAGCAGTTTATCCGGGACAGGGGGAGGGACTGAAGCTTTCTTT	CASSLSGTGGGTEAFF
-	TRBV5-6	TRBJ2-1	TRBD1	TGTGCCAGCAGCCTGGACAGGAGACGAACCAATGAGCAGTTCTTC	CASSLDRRRTNEQFF
-	TRBV11-2	TRBJ2-7	TRBD2	TGTGCCAGCAGCCCGGGGACTAGCGGGACCGAACAGTACTTC	CASSPGTSGTEQYF
-	TRBV27	TRBJ2-7	-	TGTGCCAGCAGTTTCCCAGGGGCCCCACTTCAGTACTTC	CASSFPGAPLQYF
few	TRBV5-6	TRBJ1-2	TRBD1	TGTGCCAGCAGCTTGGGACAGGGCAACGGCTACACCTTC	CASSLGQGNGYTF
-	TRBV9	TRBJ2-7	-	TGTGCCAGCAGTTTATCCCCTTCCCGCGAGCAGTACTTC	CASSLSPSREQYF
-	TRBV7-2	TRBJ1-5	TRBD1	TGTGCCAGCAGCTTAGTGACAGGGGGTGATCAGCCCCAGCATTTT	CASSLVTGGDQPQHF
-	TRBV7-9	TRBJ2-7	-	TGTGCCAGCAGCTTAGCCCTCTCGACGCAGGGCTCCTACGAGCAGTACTTC	CASSLALSTQGSYEQYF
-	TRBV7-9	TRBJ2-3	-	TGTGCCAGCAGCACAGGGACCAGTCGAGAGGCAGATACGCAGTATTTT	CASSTGTSREADTQYF
-	TRBV19	TRBJ1-4	-	TGTGCCAGTACACTAGGGCCTGAGGGGGGTAAACTGTTTTTT	CASTLGPEGGKLFF
once	TRBV18	TRBJ1-1	-	TGTGCCAGCTCACCTCCCGAGGGGGAGGGGACTGAAGCTTTCTTT	CASSPPEGEGTEAFF
-	TRBV5-1	TRBJ1-3	-	TGCGCCAGCAGCGCAGGGACTGGAAACACCATATATTTT	CASSAGTGNTIYF
once	TRBV19	TRBJ2-1	TRBD2	TGTGCCAGTAGTCGATTATCTAGCGGATACAATGAGCAGTTCTTC	CASSRLSSGYNEQFF
-	TRBV7-9	TRBJ1-3	-	TGTGCCAGCAGCCAGGGACTAGCCGGAAACACCATATATTTT	CASSQGLAGNTIYF
-	TRBV25-1	TRBJ1-1	TRBD1	TGTGCCAGCAGTGAGGGACAGGGGGCGAGGACTGAAGCTTTCTTT	CASSEGQGARTEAFF
-	TRBV20-1	TRBJ2-5	TRBD1	TGCAGTGCTGACAGGGGGGAGACCCAGTACTTC	CSADRGETQYF
-	TRBV6-2/TRBV6-3	TRBJ1-1	TRBD1	TGTGCCAGCAGTTACCGAGGGGGCAGGGACACTGAAGCTTTCTTT	CASSYRGGRDTEAFF
once	TRBV11-2	TRBJ1-1	-	TGTGCCAGCAGCTTAGGAGGTAGGCGGCCGAACACTGAAGCTTTCTTT	CASSLGGRRPNTEAFF
-	TRBV18	TRBJ1-2	-	TGTGCCAGCTCAACGGACCCCCTAGGCTATGGCTACACCTTC	CASSTDPLGYGYTF
-	TRBV7-6	TRBJ1-3	-	TGTGCCAGCAGCGCCGGGGGCGGGGTTGGAAACACCATATATTTT	CASSAGGGVGNTIYF
-	TRBV30	TRBJ2-3	TRBD2	TGTGCCTGGAGCGGGGGGGCCGGGGATACGCAGTATTTT	CAWSGGAGDTQYF
-	TRBV6-2/TRBV6-3	TRBJ2-6	TRBD1	TGTGCCAGCAGCATGACAGGGCCTTTTAGGGGGGCCAACGTCCTGACTTTC	CASSMTGPFRGANVLTF
once	TRBV5-4	TRBJ2-5	TRBD2	TGTGCCAGCAGCCTCTCCCCACTAGCGGGAGGTGGGGAGACCCAGTACTTC	CASSLSPLAGGGETQYF
-	TRBV14	TRBJ1-1	-	TGTGCCAGCAGCCAAGAGATGGTAGGGTGGACGGCCTCTGAAGCTTTCTTT	CASSQEMVGWTASEAFF
once	TRBV11-2	TRBJ2-3	TRBD2	TGTGCCAGCAGCTTAGACGTAGCGGGGGGGCCCCCAGATACGCAGTATTTT	CASSLDVAGGPPDTQYF
-	TRBV24-1	TRBJ2-2	TRBD1	TGTGCCACCAGGCCCGGGACAGGGAACACCGGGGAGCTGTTTTTT	CATRPGTGNTGELFF
-	TRBV3-1/TRBV3-2	TRBJ2-3	-	TGTGCCAGCAGCCTCGCCTGGAGTGGGGCGCAGTATTTT	CASSLAWSGAQYF
-	TRBV3-1/TRBV3-2	TRBJ1-6	-	TGTGCCAGCAGCCAAGATCGGGGAGTAAGGTCACCCCTCCACTTT	CASSQDRGVRSPLHF
-	TRBV11-3	TRBJ2-1	TRBD2	TGTGCCAGCAATTCTGGGGGTCTAGCGGCCCTTGATGAGCAGTTCTTC	CASNSGGLAALDEQFF
-	TRBV28	TRBJ2-6	-	TGTGCCAGCAGTTCACCTTACGGGGGCTCTGGGGCCAACGTCCTGACTTTC	CASSSPYGGSGANVLTF